The 21 T cell receptor beta chains reported below all come from one sample, sequenced in a study of shared clonotypes between healthy human individuals. Data came from immunoSEQ multiplex PCR; TCRdb stores just in-frame clones and leaves some out. The sample holds approximately 1.4 million clones; nearly 99% are singletons and the top ten take around 0.45%. The sequenced material came from naive CD4+ T cells sorted from blood. As to subset: CD45RA+ positively selected. These receptors all come from a man aged 25 to 40 in good health.

In DNA form, the CDR3 reads TGTGCCAGCAGCGTAGGCTGGGGTACTAATGAAAAACTGTTTTTT. As protein: CASSVGWGTNEKLFF. The chain employs TRBV9 and TRBJ1-4; D not resolved. Between the trimmed V and J ends, which lost 0 bases and 2 bases, there was a span of 8 bases. CDR1 and CDR2 (germline): SGDLS, YYNGEE. This CDR3 is built from 15 residues.

The V call is TRBV9, the J call TRBJ2-5, with D perhaps matching TRBD2 (5 bases). Trimming removed 0 bases from V and 5 bases from J, with 14 bases in between. Per the germline V gene, CDR1 is SGDLS and CDR2 is YYNGEE. This CDR3 region has 15 residues. The CDR3 DNA follows: TGTGCCAGCAGCGTAGGAGCGGCAGCTCACGAGACCCAGTACTTC. Translated, it gives CASSVGAAAHETQYF.

The V gene is TRBV5-6, the J gene TRBJ2-7, with D possibly TRBD2 on 5 matching bases. V lost 1 base, J lost 6 bases, and 5 bases lay in between. This CDR3 has 11 residues. In germline, CDR1 is SGHDT, CDR2 YYEEEE. The CDR3 loop reads CASSLTSEQYF. The CDR3 DNA is TGTGCCAGCAGCTTGACTAGCGAGCAGTACTTC. The variable domain in full, with the rest retrieved from reference TRBV5-6 and TRBJ2-7, is DAGVTQSPTHLIKTRGQQVTLRCSPKSGHDTVSWYQQALGQGPQFIFQYYEEEERQRGNFPDRFSGHQFPNYSSELNVNALLLGDSALYLCASSLTSEQYFGPGTRLTVT.

J is TRBJ1-5 and V is TRBV7-9, with TRBD1 as a possible D gene (6 bases). Germline V gene data show CDR1 as SEHNR and CDR2 as FQNEAQ (reference sequence). This CDR3 has 14 residues. The germline V and J ends were trimmed by 7 bases and 7 bases, with 17 bases remaining between them. For the CDR3, the DNA is TGTGCCAGCACCCCAGGGGCGGCAGCCCAGCCCCAGCATTTT. It translates to CASTPGAAAQPQHF.

In this sample, this clone turned up a few times. The CDR3 region is CSARKEETQYF. The CDR3 region has the DNA TGCAGTGCTAGAAAGGAAGAGACCCAGTACTTC. The chain carries TRBV20-1 and TRBJ2-5; D uncertain. Germline V gene data show CDR1 as DFQATT and CDR2 as SNEGSKA (reference sequence). CDR3 length: 11 residues. The V and J ends lost 2 bases and 3 bases respectively, with 4 bases between them.

This clone came up a few times. Distinct nucleotide sequences in the sample also encode this CDR3. The J gene is TRBJ2-7, the V gene TRBV2; no definite D call. CDR1 is SNHLY and CDR2 is FYNNEI in the germline V gene. This CDR3 has 11 residues. Trimming took off 4 bases at V and 4 bases at J, with 5 bases between the two ends. The CDR3 loop reads CASSGGYEQYF. The CDR3 DNA follows: TGTGCCAGCAGTGGAGGTTACGAGCAGTACTTC.

The chain carries TRBV10-2 and TRBJ2-7; TRBD2 aligns across 9 bases. This CDR3 has 16 amino acids. Germline lookup yields CDR1 WSHSY and CDR2 SAAADI. The trim removed 3 bases at V and 4 bases at J, leaving 10 bases unmatched. Written as DNA, the CDR3 is TGCGCCAGCAGTGACCTCTTGGGTAGCGGGAGTTACGAGCAGTACTTC. Its translation is CASSDLLGSGSYEQYF.

V and J are TRBV6-5 and TRBJ2-7; 7 nucleotides line up with TRBD1. CDR3 length: 15 residues. Germline V gives CDR1 MNHEY, CDR2 SVGAGI. J was trimmed by 7 bases and V by 5 bases; bases with no gene match: 14. Here the CDR3 reads CASSRGPDRTGEQYF. CDR3 coding DNA: TGTGCCAGCAGTAGGGGCCCGGACAGGACTGGGGAGCAGTACTTC.

This chain uses TRBV6-5 with TRBJ2-2; 8 bases align to TRBD2. CDR3 size: 16 residues. Germline V gene lookup returns CDR1 MNHEY and CDR2 SVGAGI. V lost 2 bases, J lost 3 bases, and 5 bases stayed unmatched. CDR3 sequence (DNA): TGTGCCAGCAGTTACGCCGGGGGGGGAGACACCGGGGAGCTGTTTTTT. It specifies CASSYAGGGDTGELFF.

The rearrangement uses TRBV6-1 and TRBJ1-1; possibly TRBD1 for D (5 bases). CDR3 size: 14 residues. The germline V gene has CDR1 MNHNS and CDR2 SASEGT. Trimming removed 5 bases at V and 6 bases at J, with 16 bases between. CDR3 bases: TGTGCCAGCAGTCCCAAGTGGGGGGTCGCTGAAGCTTTCTTT. It is translated as CASSPKWGVAEAFF.

The rearrangement joins TRBV5-1 to TRBJ2-7, with D possibly being TRBD1 or TRBD2 (5 bases each). This CDR3 is 13 amino acids long. The germline CDR1 and CDR2 sequences are SGHRS and YFSETQ. V gave up 4 bases and J gave up 3 bases, with 11 bases separating them. The CDR3 is CASSTGRYYEQYF. The CDR3 DNA sequence: TGCGCCAGCAGCACGGGACGGTACTACGAGCAGTACTTC.

The chain uses TRBV5-1 and TRBJ1-1; 7 bases are shared with TRBD1. With V trimmed by 4 bases and J by 6 bases, 6 bases remained unmatched. The germline CDR1 and CDR2 sequences are SGHRS and YFSETQ. The CDR3 extends over 13 amino acids. The CDR3 sequence is CASSNPGTAEAFF. In DNA, the CDR3 is TGCGCCAGCAGCAACCCGGGGACAGCTGAAGCTTTCTTT.

The chain has TRBV7-2 and TRBJ2-1, with D hard to call. The CDR3 covers 15 residues. Germline V gene lookup returns CDR1 SGHTA and CDR2 FQGNSA. V lost 4 bases and J 0 bases, leaving 10 bases between the germline ends. The DNA for the CDR3 is TGTGCCAGCAGCTATGCGGCCAGCTCCTACAATGAGCAGTTCTTC. Amino acid sequence: CASSYAASSYNEQFF.

This chain links TRBV18 with TRBJ2-2; the match to TRBD1 covers 9 bases. The CDR3 length is 14 residues. J gave up 6 bases and V 3 bases, and 2 bases lay outside the gene matches. Germline V CDR1 and CDR2: KGHSH, LQKENI. CDR3 sequence (DNA): TGTGCCAGCTCACCGGGACAGGGTTCCGGGGAGCTGTTTTTT. Protein sequence: CASSPGQGSGELFF. The variable domain in full, completed from reference TRBV18 and TRBJ2-2, reads NAGVMQNPRHLVRRRGQEARLRCSPMKGHSHVYWYRQLPEEGLKFMVYLQKENIIDESGMPKERFSAEFPKEGPSILRIQQVVRGDSAAYFCASSPGQGSGELFFGEGSRLTVL.

The V call is TRBV7-2, the J call TRBJ2-2, with a tentative D call TRBD1 (5 bases). Per the germline V gene, CDR1 is SGHTA and CDR2 is FQGNSA. This CDR3 is 15 amino acids long. Trimming cost V 2 bases and J 7 bases, with 14 bases left between them. Here the CDR3 DNA reads TGTGCCAGCAGCTTACAGGGCTTCCTAGGCGGGGAGCTGTTTTTT. Translating gives CASSLQGFLGGELFF.

The J gene is TRBJ2-1, the V gene TRBV29-1; 7 bases fit TRBD1. The CDR3 sequence is 11 residues long. V was pared by 8 bases and J by 7 bases, with 5 bases of the junction left unmatched. Germline V lookup: CDR1 SQVTM, CDR2 ANQGSEA. This chain's CDR3 is CSLPTGNEQFF. DNA of the CDR3: TGCAGCTTGCCGACAGGGAATGAGCAGTTCTTC.

The chain uses TRBV6-5 and TRBJ2-7; D not resolved. The V end lost 1 base, the J end lost 3 bases, and 13 bases lay between the germline ends. Looked up from germline, CDR1 is MNHEY and CDR2 is SVGAGI. The CDR3 covers 15 residues. DNA of the CDR3: TGTGCCAGCAGTTACTACGTCGGCCAGTACTACGAGCAGTACTTC. Protein sequence: CASSYYVGQYYEQYF.

V usage is TRBV7-2 and J usage is TRBJ2-1; weak D call: TRBD1 (5 bases). The CDR3 covers 14 residues. The V gene's germline CDR1 is SGHTA and CDR2 FQGNSA. Trimming took 1 base from V and 6 from J, leaving 10 bases between them. CDR3 in DNA: TGTGCCAGCAGCTTAGTAACAGGTCCCAATGAGCAGTTCTTC. This gives the protein CASSLVTGPNEQFF.

This chain connects TRBV19 to TRBJ2-3; D gene uncertain. The CDR3 totals 14 residues. V shed 5 bases and J shed 2 bases, with 11 bases lying between them. Germline CDR1 and CDR2: LNHDA and SQIVND (reference sequence). CDR3 sequence: CASSSAGLTDTQYF. In DNA, the CDR3 is TGTGCCAGTAGTTCGGCAGGCCTCACAGATACGCAGTATTTT. The entire variable domain, with the rest obtained from reference TRBV19 and TRBJ2-3, is as follows: DGGITQSPKYLFRKEGQNVTLSCEQNLNHDAMYWYRQDPGQGLRLIYYSQIVNDFQKGDIAEGYSVSREKKESFPLTVTSAQKNPTAFYLCASSSAGLTDTQYFGPGTRLTVL.

V usage is TRBV7-2 and J usage is TRBJ2-4, with D perhaps matching TRBD1 or TRBD2 (5 bases each). V dropped 5 bases and J dropped 7 bases, with 24 bases sitting between them. The CDR3 totals 17 residues. Germline V gene data show CDR1 as SGHTA and CDR2 as FQGNSA. The DNA for the CDR3 is TGTGCCAGCAGCGAGGCGTTTGCTGGGGGATCTCATAACATTCAGTACTTC. Translating it yields CASSEAFAGGSHNIQYF.

The chain carries TRBV2 and TRBJ2-1; D not resolved. This CDR3 has 14 residues. V was pared by 5 bases and J by 2 bases, with 10 bases between. CDR1 is SNHLY and CDR2 is FYNNEI in the germline V gene. The CDR3 reads CASSTVVPYNEQFF. The CDR3 DNA is TGTGCCAGCAGTACCGTTGTCCCCTACAATGAGCAGTTCTTC.